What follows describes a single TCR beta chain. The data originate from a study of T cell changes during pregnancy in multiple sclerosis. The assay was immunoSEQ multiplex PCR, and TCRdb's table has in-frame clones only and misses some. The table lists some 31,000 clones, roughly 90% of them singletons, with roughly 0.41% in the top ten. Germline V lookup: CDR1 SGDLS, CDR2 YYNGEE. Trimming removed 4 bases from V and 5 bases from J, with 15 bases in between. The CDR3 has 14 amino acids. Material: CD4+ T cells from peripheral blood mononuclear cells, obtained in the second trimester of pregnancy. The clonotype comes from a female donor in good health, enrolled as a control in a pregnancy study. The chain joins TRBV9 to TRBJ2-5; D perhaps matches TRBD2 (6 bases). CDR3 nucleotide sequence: TGTGCCAGCAGCACAGCTGCGGGGACGGAGACCCAGTACTTC. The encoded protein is CASSTAAGTETQYF.